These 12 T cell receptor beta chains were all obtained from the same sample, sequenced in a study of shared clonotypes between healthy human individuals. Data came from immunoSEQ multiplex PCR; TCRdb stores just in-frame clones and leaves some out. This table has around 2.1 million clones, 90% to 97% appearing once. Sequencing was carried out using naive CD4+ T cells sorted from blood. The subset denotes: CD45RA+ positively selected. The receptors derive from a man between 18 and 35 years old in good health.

DNA of the CDR3: TGTGCCAGCAGGGGGCGTCACGAGCAGTACTTC. It encodes CASRGRHEQYF. The gene calls are TRBV27 and TRBJ2-7, with D perhaps TRBD1 (5 bases). Germline V lookup: CDR1 MNHEY, CDR2 SMNVEV (reference sequence). This CDR3 spans 11 amino acids. The germline V and J ends were trimmed by 6 bases and 5 bases, with 8 bases remaining between them.

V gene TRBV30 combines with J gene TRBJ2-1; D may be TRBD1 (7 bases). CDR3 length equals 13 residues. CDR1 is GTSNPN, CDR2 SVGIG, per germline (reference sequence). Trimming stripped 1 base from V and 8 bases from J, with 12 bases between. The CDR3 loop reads CAWSGQGGYEQFF. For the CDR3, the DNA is TGTGCCTGGAGTGGGCAGGGGGGTTATGAGCAGTTCTTC.

CDR3 residues: CASSRVAPKEEKLFF. The DNA for the CDR3 is TGTGCCAGCAGCCGGGTGGCACCCAAGGAGGAAAAACTGTTTTTT. The chain has TRBV7-9 and TRBJ1-4; no definite D call. Per germline, CDR1 SEHNR and CDR2 FQNEAQ (reference sequence). CDR3 length: 15 residues. V lost 5 bases, J lost 8 bases, and 18 bases lay in between.

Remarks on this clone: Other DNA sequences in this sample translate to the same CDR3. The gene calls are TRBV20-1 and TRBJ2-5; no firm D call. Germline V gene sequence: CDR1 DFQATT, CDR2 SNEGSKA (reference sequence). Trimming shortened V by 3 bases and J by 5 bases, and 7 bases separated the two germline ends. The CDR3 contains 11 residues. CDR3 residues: CSASQAETQYF. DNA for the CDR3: TGCAGTGCTAGCCAGGCCGAGACCCAGTACTTC.

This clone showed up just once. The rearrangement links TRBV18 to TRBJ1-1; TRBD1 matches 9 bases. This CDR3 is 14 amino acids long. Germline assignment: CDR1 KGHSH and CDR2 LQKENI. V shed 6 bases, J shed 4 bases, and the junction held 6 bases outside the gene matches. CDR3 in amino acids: CASSQGQGSTEAFF. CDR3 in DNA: TGTGCCAGCTCCCAAGGACAGGGGAGCACTGAAGCTTTCTTT.

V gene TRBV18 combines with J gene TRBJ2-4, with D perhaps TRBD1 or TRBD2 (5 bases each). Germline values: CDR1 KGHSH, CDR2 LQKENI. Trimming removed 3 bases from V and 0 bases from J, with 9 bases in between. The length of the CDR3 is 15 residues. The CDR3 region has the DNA TGTGCCAGCTCACCTGCCGGGACAGCCAAAAACATTCAGTACTTC. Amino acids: CASSPAGTAKNIQYF.

CDR3 loop: CASSLESYNEQFF. In DNA form, the CDR3 reads TGTGCCAGCAGCTTAGAGTCCTACAATGAGCAGTTCTTC. This rearrangement joins TRBV7-9 to TRBJ2-1; the D is unclear. Trimming pared 1 base from V and 1 base from J, leaving 2 bases between. The CDR3 runs to 13 residues. In germline, CDR1 is SEHNR, CDR2 FQNEAQ (reference sequence).

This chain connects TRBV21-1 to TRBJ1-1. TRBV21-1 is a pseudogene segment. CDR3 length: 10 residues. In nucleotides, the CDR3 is TGTGCCAGCAGGTGGAGTGAAGCTTTCTTT. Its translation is CASRWSEAFF.

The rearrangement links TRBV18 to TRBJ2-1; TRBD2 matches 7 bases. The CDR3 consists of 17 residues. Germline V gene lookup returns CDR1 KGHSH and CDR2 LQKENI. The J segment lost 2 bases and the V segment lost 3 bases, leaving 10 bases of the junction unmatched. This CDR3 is CASSPSFGGVTYNEQFF. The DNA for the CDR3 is TGTGCCAGCTCACCCTCCTTTGGGGGGGTTACCTACAATGAGCAGTTCTTC.

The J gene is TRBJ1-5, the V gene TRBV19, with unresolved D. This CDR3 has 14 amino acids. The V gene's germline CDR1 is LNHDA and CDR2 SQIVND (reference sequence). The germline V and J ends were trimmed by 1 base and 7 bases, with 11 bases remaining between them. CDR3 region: CASSIATDTQPQHF. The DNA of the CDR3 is TGTGCCAGTAGTATAGCCACAGATACGCAGCCCCAGCATTTT.

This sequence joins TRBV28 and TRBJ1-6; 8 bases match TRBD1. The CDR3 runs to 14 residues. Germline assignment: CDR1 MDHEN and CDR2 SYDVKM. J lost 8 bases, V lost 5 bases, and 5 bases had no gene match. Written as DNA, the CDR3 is TGTGCCAGCAGTGGACAGGGTTATCATTCACCCCTCCACTTT. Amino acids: CASSGQGYHSPLHF.

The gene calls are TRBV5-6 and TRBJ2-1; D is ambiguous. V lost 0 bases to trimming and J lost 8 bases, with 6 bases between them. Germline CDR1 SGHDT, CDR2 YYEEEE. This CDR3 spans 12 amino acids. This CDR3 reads CASSLGKDEQFF. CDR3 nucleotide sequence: TGTGCCAGCAGCTTGGGAAAGGATGAGCAGTTCTTC.